This record concerns one TCR beta chain sequence. Its cognate antigen has yet to be identified. Base qualities are missing; no much larger clone stands one base away. The entry originates in a study of blood T cell repertoires in COVID-19 (dated by TCRdb to 2019 to 2021). Turning to the overall study: Collaborator samples came from the United States, Italy and Spain and covered acute and convalescent phases of COVID-19. The prospective study material was composed of cDNA or gDNA derived from T cells, B-cell-depleted T cells, or PBMCs. A de-identified subject ID, COVID-19 status, age in years and sex were almost always included in the sample metadata. Subjects who had been exposed to COVID-19, were actively infected with it, or had recovered from it provided the deeply sampled blood TCRbeta repertoires that made up the dataset. The samples were drawn from the first 160 participants of the ongoing ImmuneRACE study and from 950 to 1,500 subjects provided by 6 global collaborators. The repertoires were released in a freely available public database meant as a resource for research on the immune response to SARS-CoV-2. Where available, HLA class I and class II types were obtained from metadata supplied by the sample provider rather than from assay-based typing.

TCRbeta CDR3 regions were amplified from genomic DNA by means of the immunoSEQ Assay, a bias-controlled multiplex PCR. The authors' pipeline ran thus. The number of nucleated cells in each sample was estimated from the amplification of reference gene primers within the assay. To quantify the absolute abundance of each unique TCRbeta CDR3 rearrangement, sequence reads were collapsed and filtered. Productive Simpson clonality was computed per sample as the square root of Simpson's diversity index over productive rearrangements. TCRdb holds this immuneACCESS table with in-frame rearrangements only. Some clones are missing; in checked studies, unresolved V genes explain under half, and the rest has no known cause. The D gene and trimming were derived from the DNA, and the V and J assignments and clone size from that table. The sample table shows just over 50,000 clones, and less than 90% are seen once. The ten largest clones capture roughly 15% of the sample.

Results the study describes overall, beyond this receptor: Clinical and demographic metadata were provided uncurated, with the amount varying by source and participant.

The collaborating institutions used their own protocols to collect whole blood in K2EDTA tubes. For TCRbeta analysis, collaborators shipped samples as frozen whole blood, isolated PBMCs, or DNA extracted from either of those sample types. This receptor was identified in a human donor with active COVID-19. The donor label of this sample is uncertain. Sequencing used peripheral blood.

The DNA sequence is given as TGCGCCAGCAGCCTCGACAGGGGAGGATACGAGCAGTACTTC. This yields the protein CASSLDRGGYEQYF. Recombination linked TRBV4-3 to TRBJ2-7, and 8 junctional nucleotides match TRBD1. The cysteine opens and the phenylalanine closes a CDR3 of 14 amino acids. The only DNA kept is the CDR3, 42 bases in frame from the first base. V is pruned by 4 bases and J by 4 bases, leaving 6 bases of the junction without a gene match. The germline V gene sets CDR1 to LGHNA and CDR2 to YSLEER.